This T cell receptor beta chain was identified in a study of PD-L1 blockade in urothelial cancer. In the study overall: The analyses of blood took place 3 weeks (second dose) and 6 weeks after treatment start. T cells were recovered from blood samples at a median of roughly 150,000.

TCRdb's copy holds only in-frame clones and misses some; the assay was immunoSEQ multiplex PCR. The sample consists of more than 70,000 clones, around nine tenths of them appearing once. Overall study results and limits: Patients who had durable benefit saw their tumor-associated blood clones expand more at 3 weeks.

Concerning this clone: What it binds is not known.

Samples were collected from each patient before treatment and during treatment. Each patient gave between 1 and 8 of them in total. The clonotype originates from a man aged 55 to 69 with urothelial cancer. Sequencing used PBMCs, obtained around atezolizumab (anti-PD-L1) treatment.

The CDR3 DNA reads as TGTGCCAGCTACAGGGATAACACTGAAGCTTTCTTT. It specifies CASYRDNTEAFF. The rearrangement uses TRBV19 and TRBJ1-1; weak D call: TRBD1 (6 bases). The ends were cut back, 9 bases at V and 2 bases at J, with 10 bases in the middle. The CDR3 has 12 residues. CDR1 is LNHDA, CDR2 SQIVND, per germline (reference sequence). Full variable domain (outside the CDR3, taken from reference TRBV19 and TRBJ1-1): DGGITQSPKYLFRKEGQNVTLSCEQNLNHDAMYWYRQDPGQGLRLIYYSQIVNDFQKGDIAEGYSVSREKKESFPLTVTSAQKNPTAFYLCASYRDNTEAFFGQGTRLTVV.